This TCR beta chain was found in a study of cytomegalovirus exposure and HLA in healthy donors. Study-level background: Earlier results showed roughly 110 million unique TCR beta sequences derived from approximately 180 million T cells. General study points: Excluded: some indistinguishable V segments such as TRBV6-2 and TRBV6-3. Researchers reported that a few CMV-associated chains were confirmed in vitro as CMV antigen-specific.

Vbeta (60) and Jbeta (13) primers were used in the PCR. The assay was immunoSEQ multiplex PCR, and TCRdb's table has in-frame clones only and misses some. The data contain about 130,000 clones, around 76% of them singletons. Regarding this clone: The antigen remains unidentified.

Germline V gene sequence: CDR1 MNHEY, CDR2 SMNVEV (reference sequence). This CDR3 spans 15 amino acids. The V gene end was trimmed by 2 bases and the J gene end by 5 bases; junction bases not matched to a gene: 9. This TCR came from a male donor in good health and CMV-seronegative. The gene calls are TRBV27 and TRBJ2-7; TRBD1 matches at 7 bases. Sequencing was done on a sample of PBMCs. The CDR3 DNA follows: TGTGCCAGCAGTTTAAAGGCAGGGGGATCGGACGAGCAGTACTTC. It yields the protein CASSLKAGGSDEQYF.